This T cell receptor (beta chain) was retrieved from a study of response to subunit inactivated influenza vaccine (dated by TCRdb to between 2017 and 2018). Broadly, across the study: Deep quantitative T cell receptor repertoire profiling was used in the study to track responses to a trivalent subunit inactivated influenza vaccine.

The trim is 5 bases for V and 2 bases for J, with a gap of 11 bases between the germline ends. The CDR3 goes from the cysteine to the phenylalanine over 14 residues. Only the CDR3 DNA is retained, 42 bases long and in frame from the first base. CDR1 SEHNR and CDR2 FQNEAQ were looked up in the germline V gene (reference sequence). Libraries came from RT-PCR. The instrument was an Illumina HiSeq 2500. In TCRdb, the public reads were trimmed at Q25 with fastp and aligned with MiXCR, with productive beta chains retained. Entries are consolidated by CDR3 protein sequence, retaining the most common genes and DNA. The sample table records about 520,000 distinct CDR3 sequences; approximately 7.8% of these occur just once. Less than 15% of the sample is taken by the ten largest. General findings and caveats noted by the study authors: According to the authors, only a limited number of new T cells may be recruited by each seasonal influenza vaccination.

This clonotype was recorded many times. Its recognized antigen is unknown. Base qualities are not recorded, but no much larger clone differs from it by a single base. The sample here was PBMCs from blood, taken roughly 24 months after vaccination. This chain joins TRBV7-9 to TRBJ2-3; the D gene cannot be resolved reliably. This TCR came from a man aged 50-75 years who received an inactivated influenza vaccine. Donor details come from another sample of the same person, matched by shared clones. CDR3 loop: CASSPLGPTDTQYF. The sequenced DNA: TGTGCCAGCAGCCCCCTGGGTCCCACAGATACGCAGTATTTT.